This T cell receptor beta chain was recovered during a study of cytomegalovirus exposure and HLA in healthy donors. In nominal health when sampled, donors likely had unrecorded immune exposures nonetheless. Findings of the study overall: Later analysis associated a missense DCLRE1C variant with TCR beta V- and J-gene trimming. In a later analysis, across HLA loci, associated TCR counts were highest for DRB1, lowest for HLA-C. Later analysis suggested links between common viral pathogens and several top significant clusters.

Both 60 Vbeta primers and 13 Jbeta primers went into the PCR. Sequenced by immunoSEQ multiplex PCR; TCRdb stores in-frame clones only, minus some. The table has 90,000 to 120,000 clones, about 79% seen once; the top ten hold about 2.5%. As concerns this clone: Its specificity is unknown.

This sequence originates from a man aged 45 to 65 in good health and CMV-seropositive. Input material: PBMCs.

DNA of the CDR3: TGTGCCAGTAGTGTGACAGGGGGTGGGAACTATGGCTACACCTTC. Protein product: CASSVTGGGNYGYTF. This chain joins TRBV19 and TRBJ1-2; 9 bases agree with TRBD1. CDR3 length equals 15 residues. Germline V CDR1 and CDR2: LNHDA, SQIVND (reference sequence). J was trimmed by 2 bases and V by 5 bases; bases with no gene match: 6.